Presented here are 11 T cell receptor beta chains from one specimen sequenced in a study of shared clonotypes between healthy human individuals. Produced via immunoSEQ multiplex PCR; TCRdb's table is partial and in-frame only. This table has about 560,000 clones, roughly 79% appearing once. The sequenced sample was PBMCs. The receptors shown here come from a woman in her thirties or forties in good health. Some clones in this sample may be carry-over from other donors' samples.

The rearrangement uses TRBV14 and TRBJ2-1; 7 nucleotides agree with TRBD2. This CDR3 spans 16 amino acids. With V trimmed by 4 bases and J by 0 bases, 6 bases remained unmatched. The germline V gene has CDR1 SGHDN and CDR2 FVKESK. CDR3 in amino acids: CASSREGWSSYNEQFF. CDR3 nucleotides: TGTGCCAGCAGCCGGGAGGGTTGGAGCTCCTACAATGAGCAGTTCTTC. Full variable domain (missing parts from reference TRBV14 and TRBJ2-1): EAGVTQFPSHSVIEKGQTVTLRCDPISGHDNLYWYRRVMGKEIKFLLHFVKESKQDESGMPNNRFLAERTGGTYSTLKVQPAELEDSGVYFCASSREGWSSYNEQFFGPGTRLTVL.

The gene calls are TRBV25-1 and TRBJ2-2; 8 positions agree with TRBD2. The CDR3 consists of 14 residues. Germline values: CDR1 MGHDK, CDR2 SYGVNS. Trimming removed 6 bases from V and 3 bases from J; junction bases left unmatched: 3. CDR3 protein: CASRSGSDTGELFF. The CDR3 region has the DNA TGTGCCAGCAGAAGCGGGAGTGACACCGGGGAGCTGTTTTTT. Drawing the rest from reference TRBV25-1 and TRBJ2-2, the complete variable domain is EADIYQTPRYLVIGTGKKITLECSQTMGHDKMYWYQQDPGMELHLIHYSYGVNSTEKGDLSSESTVSRIRTEHFPLTLESARPSHTSQYLCASRSGSDTGELFFGEGSRLTVL.

The chain's CDR3 is CASSGREPFSTIYF. CDR3 bases: TGTGCCAGCAGCGGCCGGGAGCCTTTCAGCACCATATATTTT. This rearrangement joins TRBV9 to TRBJ1-3; D gene uncertain. Trimming removed 3 bases at V and 9 bases at J, with 16 bases between. CDR3 length equals 14 residues. The germline gives CDR1 SGDLS, CDR2 YYNGEE.

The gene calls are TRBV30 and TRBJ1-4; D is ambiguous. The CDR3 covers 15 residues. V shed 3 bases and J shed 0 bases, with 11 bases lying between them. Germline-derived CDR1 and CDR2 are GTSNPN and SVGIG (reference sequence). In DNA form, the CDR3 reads TGTGCCTGGAGGCTGAGCATTGCAACTAATGAAAAACTGTTTTTT. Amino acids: CAWRLSIATNEKLFF.

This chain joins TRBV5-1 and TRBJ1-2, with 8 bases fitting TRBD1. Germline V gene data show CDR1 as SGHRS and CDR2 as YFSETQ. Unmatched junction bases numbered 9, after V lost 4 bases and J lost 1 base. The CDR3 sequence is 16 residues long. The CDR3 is CASSGSTGVGNYGYTF. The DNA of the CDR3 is TGCGCCAGCAGCGGATCGACAGGGGTGGGTAACTATGGCTACACCTTC.

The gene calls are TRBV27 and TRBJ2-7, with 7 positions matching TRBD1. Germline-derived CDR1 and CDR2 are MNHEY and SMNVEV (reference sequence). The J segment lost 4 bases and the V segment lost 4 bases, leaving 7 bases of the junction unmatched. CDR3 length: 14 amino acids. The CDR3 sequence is CASSSTGRRYEQYF. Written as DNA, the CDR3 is TGTGCCAGCAGTTCGACAGGGCGGCGGTACGAGCAGTACTTC.

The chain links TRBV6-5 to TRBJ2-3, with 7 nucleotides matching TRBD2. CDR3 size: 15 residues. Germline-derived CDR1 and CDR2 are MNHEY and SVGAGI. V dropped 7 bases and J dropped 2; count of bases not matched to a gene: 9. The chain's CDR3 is CASTNGRQVTDTQYF. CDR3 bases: TGTGCCAGCACCAACGGGAGGCAGGTCACAGATACGCAGTATTTT.

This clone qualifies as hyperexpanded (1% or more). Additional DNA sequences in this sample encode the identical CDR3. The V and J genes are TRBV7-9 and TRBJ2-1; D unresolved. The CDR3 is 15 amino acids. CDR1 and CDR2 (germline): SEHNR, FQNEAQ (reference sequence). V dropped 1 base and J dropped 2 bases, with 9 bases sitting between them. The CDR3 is CASSLVPEAYNEQFF. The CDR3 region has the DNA TGTGCCAGCAGCTTAGTTCCAGAGGCCTACAATGAGCAGTTCTTC.

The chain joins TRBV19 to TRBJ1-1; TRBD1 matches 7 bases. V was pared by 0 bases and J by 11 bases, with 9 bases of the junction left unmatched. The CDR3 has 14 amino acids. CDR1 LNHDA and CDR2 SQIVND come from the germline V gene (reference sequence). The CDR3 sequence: CASSIDPDRAWAFF. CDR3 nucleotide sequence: TGTGCCAGTAGTATAGACCCCGACAGGGCATGGGCTTTCTTT.

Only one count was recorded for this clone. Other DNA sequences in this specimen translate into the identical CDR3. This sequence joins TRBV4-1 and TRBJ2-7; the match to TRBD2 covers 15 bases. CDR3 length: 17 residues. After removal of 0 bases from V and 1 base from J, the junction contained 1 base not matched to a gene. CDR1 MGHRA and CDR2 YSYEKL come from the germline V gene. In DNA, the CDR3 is TGCGCCAGCAGCCAAGAAGGACTAGCGGGAGGGTCCTACGAGCAGTACTTC. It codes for CASSQEGLAGGSYEQYF.

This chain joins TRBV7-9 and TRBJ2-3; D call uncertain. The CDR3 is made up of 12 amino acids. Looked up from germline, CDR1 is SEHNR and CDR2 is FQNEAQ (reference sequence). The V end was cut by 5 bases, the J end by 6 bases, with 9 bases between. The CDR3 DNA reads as TGTGCCAGCAGCCCAGACTCGGATACGCAGTATTTT. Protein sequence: CASSPDSDTQYF.